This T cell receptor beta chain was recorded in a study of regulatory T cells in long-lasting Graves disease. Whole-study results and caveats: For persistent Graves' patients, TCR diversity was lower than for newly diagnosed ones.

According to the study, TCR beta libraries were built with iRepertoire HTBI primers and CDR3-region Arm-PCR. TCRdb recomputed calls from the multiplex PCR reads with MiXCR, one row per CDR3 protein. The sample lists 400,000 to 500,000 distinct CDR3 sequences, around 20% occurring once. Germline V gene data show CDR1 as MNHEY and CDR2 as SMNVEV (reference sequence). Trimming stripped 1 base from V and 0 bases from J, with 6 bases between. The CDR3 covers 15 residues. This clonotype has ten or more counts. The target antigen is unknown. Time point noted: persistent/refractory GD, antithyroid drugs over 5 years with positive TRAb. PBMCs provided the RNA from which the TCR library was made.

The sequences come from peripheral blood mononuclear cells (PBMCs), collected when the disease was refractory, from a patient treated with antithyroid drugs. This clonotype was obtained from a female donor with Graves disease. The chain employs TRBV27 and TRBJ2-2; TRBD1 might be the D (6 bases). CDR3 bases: TGTGCCAGCAGTTTATGGGACACGAACACCGGGGAGCTGTTTTTT. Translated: CASSLWDTNTGELFF.